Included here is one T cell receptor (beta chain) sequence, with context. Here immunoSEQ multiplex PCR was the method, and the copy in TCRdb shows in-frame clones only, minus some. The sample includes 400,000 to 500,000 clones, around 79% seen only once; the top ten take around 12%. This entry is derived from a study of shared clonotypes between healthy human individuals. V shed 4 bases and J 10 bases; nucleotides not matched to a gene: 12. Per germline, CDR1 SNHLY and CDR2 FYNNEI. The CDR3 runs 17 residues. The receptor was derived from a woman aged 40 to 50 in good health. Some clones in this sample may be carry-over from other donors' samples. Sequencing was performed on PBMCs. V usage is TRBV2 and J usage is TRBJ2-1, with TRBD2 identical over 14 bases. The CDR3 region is CASSVLPGLAGAGEQFF. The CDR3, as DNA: TGTGCCAGCAGTGTGCTACCGGGACTAGCGGGAGCGGGGGAGCAGTTCTTC.